A single sample is the source of the 25 T cell receptor beta chains below, sequenced in a study of T cell responses to AZD1222 COVID-19 vaccine. Assay used: immunoSEQ multiplex PCR; TCRdb lists only in-frame clones, some missing. The sample lists about 120,000 clones; over 75% were seen once. The input for sequencing was peripheral blood, taken on day 0 of AZD1222 vaccination. These TCRs come from an adult in good health.

This rearrangement joins TRBV11-2 to TRBJ2-1, with D possibly being TRBD1 (6 bases). Germline loops: CDR1 SGHAT, CDR2 FQNNGV. This CDR3 region has 16 residues. Trimming left V 4 bases short and J 3 bases short, with 16 bases between. In DNA form, the CDR3 reads TGTGCCAGCAGCTCATGGACCGGGACATACTACAATGAGCAGTTCTTC. As protein: CASSSWTGTYYNEQFF.

The chain combines TRBV5-1 with TRBJ2-7; a weak D match, TRBD2 (5 bases). Germline V CDR1 and CDR2: SGHRS, YFSETQ. V was clipped by 5 bases and J by 3 bases, with 9 bases between them. There are 12 residues in the CDR3. CDR3 sequence (DNA): TGCGCCAGCAGAGACGGACTCTACGAGCAGTACTTC. This sequence encodes CASRDGLYEQYF.

The gene calls are TRBV6-5 and TRBJ2-3; D is uncertain. Deletions cut 0 bases from V and 3 bases from J, with 10 bases between. CDR1 is MNHEY, CDR2 SVGAGI, per germline. The CDR3 runs to 15 residues. The CDR3 coding sequence is TGTGCCAGCAGTTACTCTGCGGTGGTGACAGATACGCAGTATTTT. Translating it yields CASSYSAVVTDTQYF.

The V gene is TRBV7-2, the J gene TRBJ2-3; 11 bases map to TRBD2. Germline loops: CDR1 SGHTA, CDR2 FQGNSA. There are 16 residues in the CDR3. The J segment lost 3 bases and the V segment lost 6 bases, leaving 8 bases of the junction unmatched. The CDR3: CASRLNSGGVTDTQYF. The CDR3 DNA sequence: TGTGCCAGCAGGTTAAATAGCGGGGGGGTTACAGATACGCAGTATTTT.

The rearrangement joins TRBV7-9 to TRBJ2-5; D unresolved. This CDR3 contains 13 residues. Germline CDR1 is SEHNR and CDR2 is FQNEAQ (reference sequence). V was clipped by 0 bases and J by 5 bases, with 7 bases between them. As DNA, the CDR3 is TGTGCCAGCAGCTTAGCAGACTGGGAGACCCAGTACTTC. This translates into CASSLADWETQYF.

This clone was detected only once. J is TRBJ1-6 and V is TRBV27; D possibly corresponds to TRBD1 (6 bases). The CDR3 loop spans 15 amino acids. V was pared by 6 bases and J by 6 bases, with 15 bases between. CDR1 MNHEY and CDR2 SMNVEV come from the germline V gene (reference sequence). CDR3 protein: CASRNTGTSNSPLHF. The DNA for the CDR3 is TGTGCCAGCAGAAACACCGGGACATCTAATTCACCCCTCCACTTT.

The V and J genes are TRBV27 and TRBJ1-5; 9 nucleotides match TRBD1. Germline CDR1 MNHEY, CDR2 SMNVEV (reference sequence). Germline trimming cut 7 bases from V and 3 bases from J; bases unmatched to any gene: 7. The CDR3 runs to 15 residues. The CDR3 loop is CASNQGQGPNQPQHF. CDR3 DNA sequence: TGTGCCAGCAATCAGGGACAGGGTCCCAATCAGCCCCAGCATTTT.

The chain combines TRBV6-5 with TRBJ1-1; D is undetermined. The CDR3 contains 12 residues. Germline V CDR1 and CDR2: MNHEY, SVGAGI. Between the trimmed V and J ends, which lost 7 bases and 6 bases, there was a span of 12 bases. The CDR3 sequence: CASTREESEAFF. DNA for the CDR3: TGTGCCAGCACTCGAGAGGAATCTGAAGCTTTCTTT.

This clone was observed once. The junction departs from germline at one end; a sequencing error may be responsible. The chain carries TRBV7-7 and TRBJ1-1; no clear D. The CDR3 extends over 13 amino acids. Germline values: CDR1 SSHAT, CDR2 FNYEAQ (reference sequence). The CDR3 is CASSPGPNTEAFF. In DNA form, the CDR3 reads TGTGCTAGCAGCCCCGGACCTAACACTGAAGCTTTCTTT.

The V call is TRBV2, the J call TRBJ2-1, with TRBD2 as a possible D gene (5 bases). The CDR3 sequence is 12 residues long. Deletions cut 2 bases from V and 10 bases from J, with 9 bases between. Germline assignment: CDR1 SNHLY and CDR2 FYNNEI. The CDR3 loop reads CASSETGWEQFF. Here the CDR3 DNA reads TGTGCCAGCAGTGAAACGGGGTGGGAGCAGTTCTTC.

This clone was observed a handful of times. The chain couples TRBV6-2 or TRBV6-3 to TRBJ2-7; D possibly corresponds to TRBD1 (5 bases). V was clipped by 5 bases and J by 3 bases, with 8 bases between them. Germline V gives CDR1 MNHEY, CDR2 SVGEGT. There are 12 residues in the CDR3. Here the CDR3 reads CASSGDSYEQYF. The CDR3 bases are TGTGCCAGCAGTGGAGACAGCTACGAGCAGTACTTC.

The chain is built from TRBV15 and TRBJ2-2; 7 nucleotides line up with TRBD1. The CDR3 runs 14 residues. Trimming cost V 5 bases and J 3 bases; bases outside gene matches: 3. Germline CDR1 reads LNHNV; CDR2 reads YYDKDF (reference sequence). The CDR3 reads CATSDRADTGELFF. The CDR3 region has the DNA TGTGCCACCAGCGACAGGGCGGACACCGGGGAGCTGTTTTTT.

The chain uses TRBV18 and TRBJ1-1; no clear D. Germline V gene data show CDR1 as KGHSH and CDR2 as LQKENI. CDR3 length equals 17 residues. V was trimmed by 1 base and J by 3 bases, leaving 18 bases between them. The CDR3 DNA reads TGTGCCAGCTCACCACTTATAGCTACTCTTGGGCACACTGAAGCTTTCTTT. Its translation: CASSPLIATLGHTEAFF.

The chain combines TRBV5-4 with TRBJ2-1, with 8 bases aligning to TRBD1. The germline gives CDR1 SGHNT, CDR2 YYREEE (reference sequence). The CDR3 is 15 amino acids. V was clipped by 4 bases and J by 0 bases; unmatched bases: 3. CDR3 region: CASSMDRASYNEQFF. Here the CDR3 DNA reads TGTGCCAGCAGCATGGACAGGGCCTCCTACAATGAGCAGTTCTTC.

This chain joins TRBV6-2 or TRBV6-3 and TRBJ2-7; tentative D call: TRBD1 (7 bases). The CDR3 is 15 residues long. V was pared by 5 bases and J by 3 bases, with 17 bases between. Germline V CDR1 and CDR2: MNHEY, SVGEGT. The CDR3 region has the DNA TGTGCCAGCAGTCGGGAGACAGGGAACATCTACGAGCAGTACTTC. Translation: CASSRETGNIYEQYF.

This sequence joins TRBV5-6 and TRBJ2-7, with D uncertain. The germline V gene encodes CDR1 SGHDT and CDR2 YYEEEE. V was clipped by 1 base and J by 3 bases, with 11 bases between them. The CDR3 extends over 14 amino acids. This CDR3 is CASSLRYSSYEQYF. Written as DNA, the CDR3 is TGTGCCAGCAGCTTGAGATACAGTAGCTACGAGCAGTACTTC.

For the CDR3, the DNA is TGTGCCAGCAGCTCCGGACAGGTTAACTATGGCTACACCTTC. Amino acid sequence: CASSSGQVNYGYTF. The chain links TRBV7-8 to TRBJ1-2, with TRBD1 matching over 7 bases. This CDR3 has 14 residues. The J segment lost 1 base and the V segment lost 4 bases, leaving 3 bases of the junction unmatched. Germline V gives CDR1 SGHVS, CDR2 FQNEAQ.

The chain employs TRBV10-3 and TRBJ2-1; D ambiguous. There are 15 residues in the CDR3. CDR1 ENHRY and CDR2 SYGVKD come from the germline V gene. Trimming left V 2 bases short and J 0 bases short, with 8 bases between. CDR3 nucleotides: TGTGCCATCAGTGAGGTTAAAAGCTCCTACAATGAGCAGTTCTTC. Translated: CAISEVKSSYNEQFF.

The V and J genes are TRBV6-5 and TRBJ1-1, with D unclear. V dropped 4 bases and J dropped 1 base, with 10 bases sitting between them. The CDR3 is made up of 14 amino acids. The germline V gene encodes CDR1 MNHEY and CDR2 SVGAGI. CDR3 residues: CASSSPAENTEAFF. The CDR3 DNA sequence: TGTGCCAGCAGTTCCCCCGCAGAGAACACTGAAGCTTTCTTT.

The V gene is TRBV7-2, the J gene TRBJ1-6; 9 bases are shared with TRBD1. The J segment lost 7 bases and the V segment lost 5 bases, leaving 6 bases of the junction unmatched. CDR1 and CDR2 from the germline V gene are SGHTA and FQGNSA. This CDR3 spans 15 amino acids. CDR3 residues: CASSLAGTGNSPLHF. The CDR3 DNA reads as TGTGCCAGCAGCCTCGCCGGGACAGGGAATTCACCCCTCCACTTT.

The chain uses TRBV11-3 and TRBJ2-3, with D uncertain. The V gene lost 3 bases and the J gene lost 1 base, with 5 bases spanning the gap. Germline loops: CDR1 SGHNT, CDR2 YENEEA. The CDR3 extends over 13 amino acids. DNA for the CDR3: TGTGCCAGCAGCTTCAGCGGCACAGATACGCAGTATTTT. The encoded protein is CASSFSGTDTQYF.

CDR3 bases: TGTGCCAGCAGCCTTGTGGGGGAGCAGTTCTTC. Its protein product is CASSLVGEQFF. The V call is TRBV3-1 (or the pseudogene TRBV3-2), the J call TRBJ2-1; D unresolved. With 4 bases removed from V and 10 bases from J, the gap between germline ends came to 8 bases. The CDR3 extends over 11 amino acids. Looked up from germline, CDR1 is LGHDT and CDR2 is YNNKEL (reference sequence).

The J gene is TRBJ1-2, the V gene TRBV5-1, with D unclear. Germline CDR1 and CDR2: SGHRS and YFSETQ. This CDR3 has 15 amino acids. The V gene lost 0 bases and the J gene lost 6 bases, with 15 bases spanning the gap. The CDR3 is CASSLAAGSEHGYTF. Here the CDR3 DNA reads TGCGCCAGCAGCTTGGCCGCGGGGTCTGAACATGGCTACACCTTC.

The chain carries TRBV14 and TRBJ2-7; D not resolved. Trimming stripped 5 bases from V and 0 bases from J, with 11 bases between. The CDR3 consists of 14 residues. The germline V gene encodes CDR1 SGHDN and CDR2 FVKESK. Written as DNA, the CDR3 is TGTGCCAGCAGCGTCCCTGGGCGCTCCTACGAGCAGTACTTC. Its protein product is CASSVPGRSYEQYF.

This chain connects TRBV5-1 to TRBJ1-5; D unresolved. The CDR3 runs to 13 residues. The V end lost 3 bases, the J end lost 4 bases, and 8 bases lay between the germline ends. Germline CDR1 and CDR2: SGHRS and YFSETQ. The chain's CDR3 is CASSSDGNQPQHF. CDR3 sequence (DNA): TGCGCCAGCAGCTCGGACGGTAATCAGCCCCAGCATTTT.